These 20 T cell receptor beta chains came from one sample sequenced in a study of cytomegalovirus exposure and HLA in healthy donors. PCR used 60 Vbeta primers and 13 Jbeta primers. Produced via immunoSEQ multiplex PCR; TCRdb's table is partial and in-frame only. The table lists some 110,000 clones, 70% to 80% of them singletons. Sequences were obtained from PBMCs. These TCRs come from a woman in her 50s in good health and CMV-seropositive.

This chain links TRBV4-2 with TRBJ2-1; TRBD2 aligns across 9 bases. V gave up 1 base and J gave up 9 bases; unmatched junction bases: 13. From germline, CDR1 is LGHNA and CDR2 YNFKEQ. This CDR3 spans 17 amino acids. The CDR3 coding sequence is TGTGCCAGCAGCCAAGTCCTCGGCGGGGGGGCGGCCGGTGAGCAGTTCTTC. It yields the protein CASSQVLGGGAAGEQFF.

This clone was counted only a few times. The J gene is TRBJ2-5, the V gene TRBV7-9; a weak D match, TRBD1 (6 bases). The length of the CDR3 is 14 residues. V shed 4 bases and J shed 9 bases, with 18 bases lying between them. CDR1 SEHNR and CDR2 FQNEAQ come from the germline V gene (reference sequence). CDR3 DNA: TGTGCCAGCAGCTCCTACCACAGGGATCCGGCCCAGTACTTC. Translating it yields CASSSYHRDPAQYF.

The chain uses TRBV19 and TRBJ1-3; 10 bases are shared with TRBD1. The CDR3 covers 17 residues. Looked up from germline, CDR1 is LNHDA and CDR2 is SQIVND (reference sequence). Losses at the gene ends were 5 bases for V and 0 bases for J; bases not matched to a gene: 7. DNA for the CDR3: TGTGCCAGTAGTTCCCGGACAGGGGGGTACTCTGGAAACACCATATATTTT. Residues: CASSSRTGGYSGNTIYF.

The chain couples TRBV5-8 to TRBJ2-3, with 8 bases lining up with TRBD1. With 2 bases clipped from V and 1 base from J, the junction kept 6 bases outside the gene matches. Germline V gene sequence: CDR1 SGHTS, CDR2 YDEGEE. This CDR3 has 16 residues. The CDR3 reads CASSLTGQGRTDTQYF. CDR3 nucleotides: TGTGCCAGCAGCTTAACTGGACAGGGACGCACAGATACGCAGTATTTT.

The count of this clone is one. The V call is TRBV6-5, the J call TRBJ1-2; a possible D gene is TRBD1 (5 bases). V lost 0 bases to trimming and J lost 5 bases, with 13 bases between them. CDR1 and CDR2 from the germline V gene are MNHEY and SVGAGI. The length of the CDR3 is 15 residues. The DNA for the CDR3 is TGTGCCAGCAGTTACTCAGGGGATGTACCTTATGGCTACACCTTC. Protein product: CASSYSGDVPYGYTF.

This clone occurred once. The DNA of the CDR3 is TGTGCCAGCAGCTTTGGTTCCAGGGGATCAGGGACTGAAGCTTTCTTT. Protein: CASSFGSRGSGTEAFF. V and J are TRBV7-9 and TRBJ1-1, with D tentatively TRBD1 (6 bases). Germline V gene data show CDR1 as SEHNR and CDR2 as FQNEAQ (reference sequence). Trimming removed 3 bases from V and 5 bases from J, with 19 bases in between. The CDR3 length is 16 residues.

This chain connects TRBV19 to TRBJ1-3, with D possibly being TRBD1 (6 bases). Germline V gene data show CDR1 as LNHDA and CDR2 as SQIVND (reference sequence). V was pared by 6 bases and J by 2 bases, with 20 bases between. The CDR3 is 17 residues long. CDR3 region: CASRNLFRGLPGNTIYF. CDR3 nucleotide sequence: TGTGCCAGTAGAAACTTATTCAGGGGATTACCTGGAAACACCATATATTTT.

This clone was seen only once. The rearrangement links TRBV4-3 to TRBJ2-7; 10 positions match TRBD1. J gave up 3 bases and V 0 bases, and 2 bases lay outside the gene matches. Germline-derived CDR1 and CDR2 are LGHNA and YSLEER. The CDR3 extends over 15 amino acids. Here the CDR3 reads CASSQEGQGFYEQYF. The CDR3 nucleotides read TGCGCCAGCAGCCAAGAGGGACAGGGGTTCTACGAGCAGTACTTC.

This clone occurred a few times. V and J are TRBV29-1 and TRBJ1-2; 9 bases line up with TRBD1. Germline trimming cut 5 bases from V and 6 bases from J; bases unmatched to any gene: 7. The germline V gene encodes CDR1 SQVTM and CDR2 ANQGSEA. The CDR3 runs to 13 residues. The DNA for the CDR3 is TGCAGCGTTCTGGGGACAGGGTTTGATGGCTACACCTTC. This translates into CSVLGTGFDGYTF.

As concerns this clone: The same CDR3 arises from other DNA sequences in this sample as well. The V and J genes are TRBV7-9 and TRBJ2-1; TRBD2 aligns across 7 bases. The length of the CDR3 is 13 residues. After removal of 3 bases from V and 8 bases from J, the junction contained 4 bases not matched to a gene. From germline, CDR1 is SEHNR and CDR2 FQNEAQ (reference sequence). The DNA for the CDR3 is TGTGCCAGCAGCTTGGGGGGAGGGGATGAGCAGTTCTTC. This codes for CASSLGGGDEQFF.

This clone was recorded a few times. CDR3 nucleotide sequence: TGTGCCAGCAGCCCCGGACAGTCTTATAATTCACCCCTCCACTTT. Encoded protein: CASSPGQSYNSPLHF. The gene calls are TRBV7-9 and TRBJ1-6, with D maybe TRBD1 (6 bases). Germline loops: CDR1 SEHNR, CDR2 FQNEAQ (reference sequence). V gave up 5 bases and J gave up 4 bases, with 12 bases separating them. CDR3 size: 15 residues.

The chain employs TRBV27 and TRBJ1-1, with 7 bases fitting TRBD1. Germline V gives CDR1 MNHEY, CDR2 SMNVEV (reference sequence). This CDR3 is built from 12 residues. The ends lost 5 bases at V and 7 bases at J; junction bases unmatched: 4. The CDR3 DNA reads TGTGCCAGCAGTCGGGACAGCAATGAAGCTTTCTTT. It yields the protein CASSRDSNEAFF.

The chain carries TRBV30 and TRBJ1-2; 7 bases are shared with TRBD1. Germline V gives CDR1 GTSNPN, CDR2 SVGIG (reference sequence). CDR3 length: 13 residues. V gave up 5 bases and J gave up 6 bases; unmatched junction bases: 9. The CDR3 region has the DNA TGTGCCTGGGGGGTCGGGACAGCCGATGGCTACACCTTC. This codes for CAWGVGTADGYTF.

CDR3 coding DNA: TGCGCCAGCAGCCATGGCAGGGGTCAAACTGGAGATACGCAGTATTTT. It encodes CASSHGRGQTGDTQYF. The V call is TRBV4-3, the J call TRBJ2-3; perhaps TRBD1 as D (6 bases). The CDR3 has 16 amino acids. Trimming removed 3 bases at V and 5 bases at J, with 18 bases between. Germline assignment: CDR1 LGHNA and CDR2 YSLEER.

This clone was seen just once. CDR3 amino acids: CASSELEGGQNSYEQYF. The CDR3 DNA reads TGTGCCAGCAGTGAATTAGAGGGTGGGCAGAACTCCTACGAGCAGTACTTC. The V and J genes are TRBV6-1 and TRBJ2-7; TRBD2 might be the D (5 bases). The ends were cut back, 2 bases at V and 0 bases at J, with 17 bases in the middle. This CDR3 is 17 amino acids long. The germline V gene encodes CDR1 MNHNS and CDR2 SASEGT.

This sequence joins TRBV18 and TRBJ2-1, with a tentative D call TRBD1 (5 bases). Germline V gene sequence: CDR1 KGHSH, CDR2 LQKENI. This CDR3 is 12 amino acids long. V dropped 4 bases and J dropped 4 bases, with 5 bases sitting between them. CDR3: CASSRQYNEQFF. Written as DNA, the CDR3 is TGTGCCAGCTCACGACAGTACAATGAGCAGTTCTTC. Full variable domain (rest looked up from reference TRBV18 and TRBJ2-1): NAGVMQNPRHLVRRRGQEARLRCSPMKGHSHVYWYRQLPEEGLKFMVYLQKENIIDESGMPKERFSAEFPKEGPSILRIQQVVRGDSAAYFCASSRQYNEQFFGPGTRLTVL.

V usage is TRBV7-9 and J usage is TRBJ1-1; TRBD1 aligns across 8 bases. Germline V lookup: CDR1 SEHNR, CDR2 FQNEAQ (reference sequence). This CDR3 contains 14 residues. V was clipped by 5 bases and J by 6 bases; unmatched bases: 8. The CDR3 spells CASSHGQGRPEAFF. The DNA for the CDR3 is TGTGCCAGCAGCCACGGACAGGGCCGACCTGAAGCTTTCTTT. The full variable domain, in which reference TRBV7-9 and TRBJ1-1 provide the parts outside the CDR3, is DTGVSQNPRHKITKRGQNVTFRCDPISEHNRLYWYRQTLGQGPEFLTYFQNEAQLEKSRLLSDRFSAERPKGSFSTLEIQRTEQGDSAMYLCASSHGQGRPEAFFGQGTRLTVV.

The chain employs TRBV4-2 and TRBJ2-3; TRBD1 aligns across 11 bases. Trimming removed 2 bases from V and 5 bases from J; junction bases left unmatched: 6. Per germline, CDR1 LGHNA and CDR2 YNFKEQ. The CDR3 consists of 16 residues. CDR3 DNA: TGTGCCAGCAGCCAACCGGGACAGGGGGTGTTAGATACGCAGTATTTT. Translating it yields CASSQPGQGVLDTQYF.

The chain couples TRBV4-3 to TRBJ1-2; D possibly corresponds to TRBD1 (5 bases). This CDR3 comprises 15 residues. Trimming pared 0 bases from V and 0 bases from J, leaving 8 bases between. Germline CDR1 is LGHNA and CDR2 is YSLEER. CDR3 coding DNA: TGCGCCAGCAGCCAAGAGTCAGGGACTAACTATGGCTACACCTTC. As protein: CASSQESGTNYGYTF.

The chain is built from TRBV5-6 and TRBJ2-3, with 7 bases matching TRBD1. Germline V gene data show CDR1 as SGHDT and CDR2 as YYEEEE. This CDR3 region has 14 residues. The trim removed 4 bases at V and 3 bases at J, leaving 5 bases unmatched. The CDR3 DNA follows: TGTGCCAGCAGCCGGACAGGCGATACAGATACGCAGTATTTT. It is translated as CASSRTGDTDTQYF.